This T cell receptor beta chain is from a study of neoadjuvant nivolumab and ipilimumab in lung cancer (dated by TCRdb to about 2020). For context, the study as a whole: Intravenous nivolumab was dosed at 3 mg/kg on days 1, 15 and 29, and in the combination arm ipilimumab 1 mg/kg was added on day 1 only. TCR repertoires in pretherapy (baseline) peripheral blood were compared with TCR repertoires in tumors resected at surgery after neoadjuvant immune checkpoint blockade. Matched pretherapy and resected tumor pairs were analyzed from seven patients, of whom four had been treated with nivolumab and three with nivolumab plus ipilimumab. A total of around 45 patients with operable NSCLC were treated in the trial, with roughly 23 randomized to nivolumab monotherapy and about 21 randomized to nivolumab plus ipilimumab. The major pathologic response (MPR) rate in the intention-to-treat population in each study arm was designated as the primary trial endpoint. Study-wide findings and limitations: Tumor T-cell richness and clonality rose from pretherapy to surgery in three of three dual-therapy tumors but in only two of four nivolumab-treated tumors. Greater TCR richness and clonality were observed in resected tumors than in tumor-adjacent uninvolved lung, and increases were observed in more dual-therapy-treated tumors. TCR richness in pretherapy blood showed a positive correlation with richness in tumors resected after neoadjuvant therapy (Spearman R of about 0.8). There was no significant correlation between TCR clonality and pathologic tumor regression, and just a single major-pathologic-response sample was available for the clonality-regression analysis. A small number of samples underwent TCR sequencing.

In light of the paper, this sample's time point label describes: pretherapy, before neoadjuvant immune checkpoint inhibitors. Samples came from the phase 2 randomized NEOSTAR trial, which tested neoadjuvant nivolumab or nivolumab plus ipilimumab followed by surgery in operable NSCLC. V is pared back by 3 bases and J by 5 bases, with 18 bases lying between the germline termini. In the germline V gene (reference sequence), CDR1 corresponds to SGHKS and CDR2 to YYEKEE. From cysteine to phenylalanine, the CDR3 is 15 amino acids long. Only the CDR3 DNA is retained, 45 bases long and in frame from the first base. The method was the immunoSEQ multiplex PCR assay. As for how the authors treated the data: Richness and clonality were used to summarize the repertoires, and clones that significantly expanded or contracted between pre- and post-therapy samples were identified. The table comes from immuneACCESS by way of TCRdb, which keeps in-frame sequences with V and J called. Part of the clones is missing from these tables; in studies checked, under half for an unresolved V gene and the rest for unknown reasons. Clone size and V and J calls were adopted from that table, with D and trimming inferred from the DNA. Present in this sample are under 50,000 clones, 80% to 90% of which were seen just once. Roughly 3.7% of the sample goes to the ten largest clones.

This clone has only one observation. It has no known antigen specificity. The input lacks base qualities; no much larger clone sits a single base away. This chain is built from TRBV5-5 and TRBJ2-7; the D gene is perhaps TRBD1, on 5 matching bases. Material: blood, obtained before neoadjuvant nivolumab, alone or with ipilimumab. The TCR originated in an adult with non-small cell lung cancer. Some clones in this sample may be carry-over from other donors' samples. CDR3 region: CASSYSGSRSHEQYF. The nucleotide sequence reads TGTGCCAGCAGCTATTCAGGGTCGAGGAGCCACGAGCAGTACTTC.